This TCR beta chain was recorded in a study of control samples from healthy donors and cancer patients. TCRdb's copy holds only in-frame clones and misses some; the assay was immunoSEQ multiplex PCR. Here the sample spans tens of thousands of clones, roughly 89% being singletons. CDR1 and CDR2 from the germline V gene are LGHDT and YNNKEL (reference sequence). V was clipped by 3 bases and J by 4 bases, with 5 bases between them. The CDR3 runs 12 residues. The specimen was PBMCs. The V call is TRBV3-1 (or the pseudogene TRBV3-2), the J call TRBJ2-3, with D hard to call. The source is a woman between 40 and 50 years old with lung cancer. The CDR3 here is CASSHRADTQYF. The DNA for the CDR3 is TGTGCCAGCAGCCATCGTGCAGATACGCAGTATTTT.